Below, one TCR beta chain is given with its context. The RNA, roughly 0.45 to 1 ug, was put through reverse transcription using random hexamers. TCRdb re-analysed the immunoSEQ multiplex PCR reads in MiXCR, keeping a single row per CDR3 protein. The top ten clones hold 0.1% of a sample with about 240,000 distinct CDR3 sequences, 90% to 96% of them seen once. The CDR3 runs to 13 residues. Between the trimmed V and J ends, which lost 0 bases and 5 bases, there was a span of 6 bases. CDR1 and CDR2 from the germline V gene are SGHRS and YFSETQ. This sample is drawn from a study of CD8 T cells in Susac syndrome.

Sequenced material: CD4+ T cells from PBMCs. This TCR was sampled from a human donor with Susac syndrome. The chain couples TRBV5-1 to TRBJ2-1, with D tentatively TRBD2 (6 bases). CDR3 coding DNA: TGCGCCAGCAGCTTGGGGGGGGACAATGAGCAGTTCTTC. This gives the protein CASSLGGDNEQFF. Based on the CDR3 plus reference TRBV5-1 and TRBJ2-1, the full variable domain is KAGVTQTPRYLIKTRGQQVTLSCSPISGHRSVSWYQQTPGQGLQFLFEYFSETQRNKGNFPGRFSGRQFSNSRSEMNVSTLELGDSALYLCASSLGGDNEQFFGPGTRLTVL.